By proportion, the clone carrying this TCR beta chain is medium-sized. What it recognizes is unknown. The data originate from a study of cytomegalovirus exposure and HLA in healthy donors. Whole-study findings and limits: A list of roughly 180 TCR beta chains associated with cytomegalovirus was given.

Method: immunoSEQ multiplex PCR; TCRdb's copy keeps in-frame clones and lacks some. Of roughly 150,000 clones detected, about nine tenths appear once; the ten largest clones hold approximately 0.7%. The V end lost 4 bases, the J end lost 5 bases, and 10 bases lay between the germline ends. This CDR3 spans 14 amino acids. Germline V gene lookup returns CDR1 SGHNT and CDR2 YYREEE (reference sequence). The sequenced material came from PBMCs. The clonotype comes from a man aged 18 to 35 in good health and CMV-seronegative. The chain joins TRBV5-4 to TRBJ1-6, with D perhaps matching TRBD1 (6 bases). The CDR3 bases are TGTGCCAGCAGCCAACAGGGAAATAATTCACCCCTCCACTTT. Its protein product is CASSQQGNNSPLHF.